What follows are 24 T cell receptor beta chains derived from one specimen sequenced in a study of T-cell reconstitution after alpha-beta-depleted transplantation in children. Preparation of the TCRbeta library involved a method that used unique molecular identifiers. In TCRdb, the PCR reads were re-called with MiXCR into one record per CDR3 protein. The table lists some 460,000 distinct CDR3 sequences, roughly 17% of them singletons. Sequenced material: PBMCs, mostly from graft donor cells, taken 360 days after TCRalphabeta/CD19-depleted stem cell transplant. These receptors were obtained from a boy under two years old who had a stem cell transplant for Wiskott-Aldrich syndrome, so the T cells may come from the graft donor.

This clonotype was detected a few times. The rearrangement joins TRBV5-1 to TRBJ2-1, with TRBD2 identical over 11 bases. The CDR3 spans 15 residues. Germline-derived CDR1 and CDR2 are SGHRS and YFSETQ. Trimming removed 0 bases from V and 13 bases from J; junction bases left unmatched: 9. The CDR3 nucleotides are TGCGCCAGCAGCTTGGCTCCTACTAGCGGGGGCCCCCAGTTCTTC. Translated: CASSLAPTSGGPQFF.

Concerning this clonotype: Being one base from a much bigger clone, this may be a read error. The CDR3 DNA reads as TGTCCCAGCAGTTTTGGAAACCCCCACTTCAATGAGCAGTTCTTC. Translating gives CPSSFGNPHFNEQFF. The chain combines TRBV27 with TRBJ2-1; D remains unclear. CDR1 and CDR2 from the germline V gene are MNHEY and SMNVEV (reference sequence). The CDR3 runs 15 residues.

V is TRBV2 and J is TRBJ2-1; D is possibly TRBD2 (7 bases). This CDR3 region has 14 residues. The germline CDR1 and CDR2 sequences are SNHLY and FYNNEI. V lost 7 bases to trimming and J lost 6 bases, with 16 bases between them. The CDR3 reads CASIWGGPTNEQFF. CDR3 DNA: TGTGCCAGCATATGGGGGGGGCCGACCAATGAGCAGTTCTTC.

The rearrangement joins TRBV10-2 to TRBJ2-1; TRBD2 matches at 9 bases. Germline trimming cut 6 bases from V and 4 bases from J; bases unmatched to any gene: 13. This CDR3 is 17 amino acids long. Looked up from germline, CDR1 is WSHSY and CDR2 is SAAADI. CDR3 amino acids: CASRGLRGGIGYNEQFF. For the CDR3, the DNA is TGCGCCAGCAGGGGTTTGCGGGGGGGCATAGGGTACAATGAGCAGTTCTTC.

The genes are TRBV6-1 and TRBJ2-3, with D possibly matching TRBD1 (6 bases). The CDR3 totals 15 residues. V lost 6 bases and J lost 0, with 13 bases in between. From germline, CDR1 is MNHNS and CDR2 SASEGT. CDR3 DNA sequence: TGTGCCAGCAGGCCACAGGGAGAGAGCACAGATACGCAGTATTTT. Translated, it gives CASRPQGESTDTQYF.

A few counts support this clonotype. The chain combines TRBV20-1 with TRBJ2-1; 8 bases are shared with TRBD2. The CDR3 length is 14 residues. The germline V gene has CDR1 DFQATT and CDR2 SNEGSKA (reference sequence). With 4 bases clipped from V and 3 bases from J, the junction kept 5 bases outside the gene matches. CDR3 DNA: TGCAGTGCTACCAGCGGGGGCGTCTACAATGAGCAGTTCTTC. It specifies CSATSGGVYNEQFF.

The CDR3 nucleotides are TGTGCCAGCAGTATCGGACTCAGCTCCTACAATGAGCAGTTCTTC. This translates into CASSIGLSSYNEQFF. The J gene is TRBJ2-1, the V gene TRBV12-3 or TRBV12-4; possible D gene TRBD2, 5 bases. Trimming took off 5 bases at V and 0 bases at J, with 11 bases between the two ends. This CDR3 is 15 amino acids long.

This clonotype came up many times. The chain recombines TRBV27 with TRBJ1-4; the match to TRBD1 covers 7 bases. CDR3 length equals 15 residues. Trimming at V came to 4 bases and at J to 0 bases, leaving 2 bases not matched to a gene. The germline gives CDR1 MNHEY, CDR2 SMNVEV (reference sequence). The CDR3 sequence: CASSSGQATNEKLFF. CDR3 in DNA: TGTGCCAGCAGTTCCGGACAGGCAACTAATGAAAAACTGTTTTTT.

CDR3 sequence: CASSFVGTGLSGYTF. The CDR3, as DNA: TGTGCCAGCAGTTTCGTCGGGACAGGGCTGTCTGGCTACACCTTC. V usage is TRBV27 and J usage is TRBJ1-2; 9 positions match TRBD1. Per germline, CDR1 MNHEY and CDR2 SMNVEV (reference sequence). The CDR3 runs 15 residues. With V trimmed by 3 bases and J by 7 bases, 9 bases remained unmatched.

This clonotype was observed many times. The chain has TRBV7-9 and TRBJ2-3; 7 nucleotides match TRBD1. Losses at the gene ends were 5 bases for V and 1 base for J; bases not matched to a gene: 6. The CDR3 is 15 residues long. Germline CDR1 is SEHNR and CDR2 is FQNEAQ (reference sequence). CDR3 in amino acids: CASSPGQAGTDTQYF. The CDR3 DNA is TGTGCCAGCAGCCCTGGACAGGCGGGCACAGATACGCAGTATTTT.

This clonotype was recorded many times. The V and J genes are TRBV11-2 and TRBJ1-1; D is possibly TRBD1 (6 bases). V gave up 5 bases and J gave up 0 bases, with 16 bases separating them. The CDR3 is 16 amino acids. From germline, CDR1 is SGHAT and CDR2 FQNNGV. CDR3 sequence (DNA): TGTGCCAGCAGCCGCCGAGGGAACAGGGTGAACACTGAAGCTTTCTTT. Its translation is CASSRRGNRVNTEAFF.

CDR3 loop: CASRSTSGRETQYF. The DNA for the CDR3 is TGTGCCAGTAGATCGACTAGCGGGAGAGAGACCCAGTACTTC. This chain joins TRBV19 and TRBJ2-5, with 12 bases lining up with TRBD2. With 6 bases clipped from V and 4 bases from J, the junction kept 3 bases outside the gene matches. Germline V lookup: CDR1 LNHDA, CDR2 SQIVND (reference sequence). The CDR3 totals 14 residues.

This clonotype was seen more than once but under ten times. The J gene is TRBJ2-5, the V gene TRBV7-6; 7 bases fit TRBD1. The junction had 4 bases not matched to a gene; V was cut back by 2 bases and J by 4 bases. Germline assignment: CDR1 SGHVS and CDR2 FNYEAQ. CDR3 size: 14 residues. CDR3 amino acids: CASSLWAGGETQYF. In DNA, the CDR3 is TGTGCCAGCAGCTTATGGGCAGGGGGAGAGACCCAGTACTTC.

The chain is built from TRBV2 and TRBJ2-5; D perhaps matches TRBD1 (6 bases). The CDR3 is made up of 14 amino acids. Germline V gene sequence: CDR1 SNHLY, CDR2 FYNNEI. Trimming left V 7 bases short and J 5 bases short, with 17 bases between. CDR3 nucleotide sequence: TGTGCCAGCATTAACAGGGATATCTTGGAGACCCAGTACTTC. Translated, it gives CASINRDILETQYF.

This clonotype has a handful of counts. This sequence joins TRBV7-9 and TRBJ1-2; perhaps TRBD1 as D (5 bases). The V gene lost 5 bases and the J gene lost 5 bases, with 15 bases spanning the gap. This CDR3 region has 14 residues. Looked up from germline, CDR1 is SEHNR and CDR2 is FQNEAQ (reference sequence). The CDR3 loop reads CASSRDGFPYGYTF. The CDR3 coding sequence is TGTGCCAGCAGCAGGGACGGATTCCCTTATGGCTACACCTTC.

The chain recombines TRBV6-1 with TRBJ2-6, with D possibly matching TRBD1 (6 bases). There are 16 residues in the CDR3. Trimming removed 4 bases from V and 1 base from J, with 11 bases in between. The germline gives CDR1 MNHNS, CDR2 SASEGT. For the CDR3, the DNA is TGTGCCAGCAGTGCCTTGACAGGTTCTGGGGCCAACGTCCTGACTTTC. Translated: CASSALTGSGANVLTF.

The CDR3 sequence: CASRNDRVPGANVLTF. The CDR3 coding sequence is TGTGCCAGCAGGAATGACAGGGTTCCTGGGGCCAACGTCCTGACTTTC. J is TRBJ2-6 and V is TRBV5-6, with TRBD1 matching 7 bases. In germline, CDR1 is SGHDT, CDR2 YYEEEE. The V gene end was trimmed by 5 bases and the J gene end by 2 bases; junction bases not matched to a gene: 7. This CDR3 region has 16 residues.

The rearrangement links TRBV10-1 to TRBJ2-2; D not certain. The CDR3 is made up of 15 amino acids. The V and J ends lost 0 bases and 2 bases respectively, with 7 bases between them. Germline assignment: CDR1 WNHNN and CDR2 SYGVQD (reference sequence). This CDR3 reads CASSESYGNTGELFF. For the CDR3, the DNA is TGCGCCAGCAGTGAGTCTTACGGAAACACCGGGGAGCTGTTTTTT.

The chain employs TRBV5-5 and TRBJ1-3, with TRBD1 matching 7 bases. CDR1 and CDR2 from the germline V gene are SGHKS and YYEKEE (reference sequence). V trimming: 2 bases; J trimming: 0 bases; junction bases outside the gene matches: 11. The length of the CDR3 is 18 residues. CDR3 DNA sequence: TGTGCCAGCAGCTTCCGACAGGGAGGCACCAGCTCTGGAAACACCATATATTTT. Protein product: CASSFRQGGTSSGNTIYF.

This clonotype has just a few counts. This chain connects TRBV3-1 to TRBJ2-7; 8 nucleotides match TRBD2. This CDR3 comprises 18 residues. Germline assignment: CDR1 LGHDT and CDR2 YNNKEL (reference sequence). V was pared by 4 bases and J by 5 bases, with 19 bases of the junction left unmatched. The chain's CDR3 is CASSRGKTTERELHEQYF. CDR3 nucleotide sequence: TGTGCCAGCAGCCGGGGCAAGACTACAGAGCGGGAGCTACACGAGCAGTACTTC.

This clonotype was counted at least ten times. This sequence joins TRBV15 and TRBJ2-6, with 9 bases matching TRBD1. The CDR3 is 19 amino acids. Germline assignment: CDR1 LNHNV and CDR2 YYDKDF (reference sequence). With V trimmed by 3 bases and J by 0 bases, 9 bases remained unmatched. This CDR3 is CATSRMGQGDTSGANVLTF. CDR3 sequence (DNA): TGTGCCACCAGCAGGATGGGACAGGGTGATACCTCTGGGGCCAACGTCCTGACTTTC.

The chain employs TRBV29-1 and TRBJ1-3; D is undetermined. This CDR3 contains 14 residues. The germline V and J ends were trimmed by 6 bases and 0 bases, with 12 bases remaining between them. Germline V lookup: CDR1 SQVTM, CDR2 ANQGSEA. CDR3 loop: CSVSVLSSGNTIYF. The CDR3 nucleotides are TGCAGCGTCTCGGTCCTCAGCTCTGGAAACACCATATATTTT.

This clonotype was counted between two and nine times. This rearrangement joins TRBV5-1 to TRBJ2-5, with D perhaps matching TRBD1 (5 bases). From germline, CDR1 is SGHRS and CDR2 YFSETQ. The V end lost 4 bases, the J end lost 5 bases, and 15 bases lay between the germline ends. The CDR3 runs 14 residues. The CDR3 loop is CASSPTAQGETQYF. In nucleotides, the CDR3 is TGCGCCAGCAGCCCGACAGCCCAAGGGGAGACCCAGTACTTC.

The chain couples TRBV27 to TRBJ2-2; 7 bases map to TRBD2. The CDR3 sequence is 15 residues long. Germline CDR1 reads MNHEY; CDR2 reads SMNVEV (reference sequence). Unmatched junction bases numbered 12, after V lost 6 bases and J lost 8 bases. The CDR3 nucleotides are TGTGCCAGCAGCTCGGGACTACCCCTGGGGGGGGAGCTGTTTTTT. Amino acid sequence: CASSSGLPLGGELFF.